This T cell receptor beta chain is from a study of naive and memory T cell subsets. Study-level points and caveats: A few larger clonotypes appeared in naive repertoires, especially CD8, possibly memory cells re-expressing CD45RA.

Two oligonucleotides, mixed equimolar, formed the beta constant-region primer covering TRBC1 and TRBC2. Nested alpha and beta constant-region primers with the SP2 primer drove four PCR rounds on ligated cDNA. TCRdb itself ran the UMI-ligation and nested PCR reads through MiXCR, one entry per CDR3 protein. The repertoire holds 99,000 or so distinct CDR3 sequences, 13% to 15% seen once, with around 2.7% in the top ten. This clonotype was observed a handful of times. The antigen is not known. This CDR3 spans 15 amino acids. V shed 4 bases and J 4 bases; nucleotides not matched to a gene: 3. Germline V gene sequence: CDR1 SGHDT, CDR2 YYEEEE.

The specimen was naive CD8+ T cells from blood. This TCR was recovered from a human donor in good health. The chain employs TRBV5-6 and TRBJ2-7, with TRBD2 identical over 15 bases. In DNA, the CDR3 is TGTGCCAGCAGCCTGGGACTAGCGGGGGGTTACGAGCAGTACTTC. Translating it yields CASSLGLAGGYEQYF.